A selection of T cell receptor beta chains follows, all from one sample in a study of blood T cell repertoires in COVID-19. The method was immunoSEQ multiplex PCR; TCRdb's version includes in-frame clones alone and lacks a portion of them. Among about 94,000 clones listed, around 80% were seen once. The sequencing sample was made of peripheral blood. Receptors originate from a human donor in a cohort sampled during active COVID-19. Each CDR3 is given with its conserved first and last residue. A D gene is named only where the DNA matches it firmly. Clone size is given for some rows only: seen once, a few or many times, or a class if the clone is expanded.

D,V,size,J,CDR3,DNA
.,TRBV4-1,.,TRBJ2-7,CASTLPYEQYF,TGCGCCAGCACCCTTCCCTACGAGCAGTACTTC
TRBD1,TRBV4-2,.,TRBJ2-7,CASSQVGTAYEQYF,TGTGCCAGCAGCCAAGTGGGGACAGCCTACGAGCAGTACTTC
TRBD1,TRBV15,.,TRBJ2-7,CATSTRDRATYEQYF,TGTGCCACCAGCACCCGGGACAGGGCAACCTACGAGCAGTACTTC
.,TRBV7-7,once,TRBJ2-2,CASSLEPAGELFF,TGTGCCAGCAGCTTAGAACCGGCCGGGGAGCTGTTTTTT
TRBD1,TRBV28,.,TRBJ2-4,CASSWGQLLAKNIQYF,TGTGCCAGCAGCTGGGGACAGCTCCTAGCCAAAAACATTCAGTACTTC
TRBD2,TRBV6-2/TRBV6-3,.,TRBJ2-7,CASSYSPGGSYEQYF,TGTGCCAGCAGTTACTCCCCGGGAGGGAGTTACGAGCAGTACTTC
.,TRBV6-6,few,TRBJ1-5,CASTPSDSIQPQHF,TGTGCCAGCACGCCTTCCGACAGTATCCAGCCCCAGCATTTT
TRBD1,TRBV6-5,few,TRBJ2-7,CASISPAGGSYEQYF,TGTGCCAGCATCTCCCCGGCAGGGGGATCCTACGAGCAGTACTTC
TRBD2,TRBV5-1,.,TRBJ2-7,CASSAQLAGGPEQYF,TGCGCCAGCAGCGCCCAACTAGCGGGAGGGCCTGAGCAGTACTTC
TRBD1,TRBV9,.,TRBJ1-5,CASSQTGGNQPQHF,TGTGCCAGCAGCCAGACAGGGGGCAATCAGCCCCAGCATTTT
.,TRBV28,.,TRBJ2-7,CAQTLGDQYF,TGTGCCCAGACCCTAGGAGATCAGTACTTC
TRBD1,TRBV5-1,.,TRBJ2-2,CASSLETGGPVGTGELFF,TGCGCCAGCAGCTTGGAGACAGGGGGCCCGGTGGGCACCGGGGAGCTGTTTTTT
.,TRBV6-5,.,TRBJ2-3,CASSYGGSEADTQYF,TGTGCCAGCAGTTACGGGGGGAGTGAGGCAGATACGCAGTATTTT
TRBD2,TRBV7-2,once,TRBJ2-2,CASSLSSGRTGELFF,TGTGCCAGCAGCTTATCTAGCGGGAGAACCGGGGAGCTGTTTTTT
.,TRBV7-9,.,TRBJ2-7,CASSLVGGRGEQYF,TGTGCCAGCAGCTTAGTGGGTGGGCGGGGAGAGCAGTACTTC
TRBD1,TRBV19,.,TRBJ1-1,CASSPGTGNTEAFF,TGTGCCAGTAGTCCGGGGACAGGGAACACTGAAGCTTTCTTT
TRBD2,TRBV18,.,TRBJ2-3,CASSVSGRGTDTQYF,TGTGCCAGCTCCGTTAGCGGGAGGGGCACAGATACGCAGTATTTT
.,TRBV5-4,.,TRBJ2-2,CASSLVVGHNTGELFF,TGTGCCAGCAGCTTGGTCGTTGGACACAACACCGGGGAGCTGTTTTTT
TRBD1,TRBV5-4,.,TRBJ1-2,CASSARQGNYGYTF,TGTGCCAGCAGCGCGCGACAGGGAAACTATGGCTACACCTTC
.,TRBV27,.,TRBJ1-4,CASSLSGRSNEKLFF,TGTGCCAGCAGTTTATCGGGCAGGTCTAATGAAAAACTGTTTTTT
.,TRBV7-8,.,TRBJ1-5,CASSLVRSNSNQPQHF,TGTGCCAGCAGCTTAGTTCGGAGTAATAGCAATCAGCCCCAGCATTTT
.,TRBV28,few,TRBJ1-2,CASIKVRGPLYGYTF,TGTGCCAGCATCAAAGTTAGGGGCCCCCTCTATGGCTACACCTTC
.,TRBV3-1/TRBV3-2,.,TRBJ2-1,CASSQGSGGTPKKFF,TGTGCCAGCAGCCAAGGGTCGGGTGGGACTCCGAAAAAGTTCTTC
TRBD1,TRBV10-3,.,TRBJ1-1,CAIRVGQENTEAFF,TGTGCCATCAGAGTGGGACAGGAGAACACTGAAGCTTTCTTT